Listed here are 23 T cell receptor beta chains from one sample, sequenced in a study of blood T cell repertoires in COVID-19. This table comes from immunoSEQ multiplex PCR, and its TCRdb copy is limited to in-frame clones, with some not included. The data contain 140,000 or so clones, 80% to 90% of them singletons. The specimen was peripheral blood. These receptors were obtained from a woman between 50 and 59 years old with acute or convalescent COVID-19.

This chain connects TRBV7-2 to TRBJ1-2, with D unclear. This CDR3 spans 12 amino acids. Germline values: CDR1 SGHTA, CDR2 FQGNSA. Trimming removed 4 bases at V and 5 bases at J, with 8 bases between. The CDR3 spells CASSSTEYGYTF. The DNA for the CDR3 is TGTGCCAGCAGCTCGACGGAGTATGGCTACACCTTC.

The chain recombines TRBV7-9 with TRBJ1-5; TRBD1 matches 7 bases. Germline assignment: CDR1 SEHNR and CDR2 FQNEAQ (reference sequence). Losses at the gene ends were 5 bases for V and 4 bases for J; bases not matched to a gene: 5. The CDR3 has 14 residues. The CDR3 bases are TGTGCCAGCAGCGACTGGACAGGTAATCAGCCCCAGCATTTT. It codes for CASSDWTGNQPQHF. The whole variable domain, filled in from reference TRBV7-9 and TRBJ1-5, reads DTGVSQNPRHKITKRGQNVTFRCDPISEHNRLYWYRQTLGQGPEFLTYFQNEAQLEKSRLLSDRFSAERPKGSFSTLEIQRTEQGDSAMYLCASSDWTGNQPQHFGDGTRLSIL.

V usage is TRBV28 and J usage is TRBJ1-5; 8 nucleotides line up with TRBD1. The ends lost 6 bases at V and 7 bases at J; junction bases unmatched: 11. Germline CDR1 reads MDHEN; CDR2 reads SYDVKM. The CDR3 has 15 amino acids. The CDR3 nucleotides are TGTGCCAGCAGGTGGGGGACAGGCCTCTGGCAGCCCCAGCATTTT. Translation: CASRWGTGLWQPQHF.

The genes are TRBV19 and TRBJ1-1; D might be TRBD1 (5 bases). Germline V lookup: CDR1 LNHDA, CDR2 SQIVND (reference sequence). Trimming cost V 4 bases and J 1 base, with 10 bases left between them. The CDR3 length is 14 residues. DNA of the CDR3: TGTGCCAGTAGTACGCGCAGGGAGAACACTGAAGCTTTCTTT. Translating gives CASSTRRENTEAFF.

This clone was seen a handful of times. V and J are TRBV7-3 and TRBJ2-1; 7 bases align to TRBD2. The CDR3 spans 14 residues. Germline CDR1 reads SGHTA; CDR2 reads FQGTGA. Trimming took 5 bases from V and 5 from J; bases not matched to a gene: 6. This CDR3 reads CASSVLADNNEQFF. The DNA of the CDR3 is TGTGCCAGCAGCGTTCTAGCGGACAACAATGAGCAGTTCTTC.

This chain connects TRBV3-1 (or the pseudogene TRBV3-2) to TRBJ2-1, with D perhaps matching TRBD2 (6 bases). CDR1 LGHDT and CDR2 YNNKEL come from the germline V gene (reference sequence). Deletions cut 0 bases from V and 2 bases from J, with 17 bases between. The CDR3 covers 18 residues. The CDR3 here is CASSQEFRRVAAYNEQFF. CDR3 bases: TGTGCCAGCAGCCAAGAATTCAGGAGGGTGGCGGCCTACAATGAGCAGTTCTTC.

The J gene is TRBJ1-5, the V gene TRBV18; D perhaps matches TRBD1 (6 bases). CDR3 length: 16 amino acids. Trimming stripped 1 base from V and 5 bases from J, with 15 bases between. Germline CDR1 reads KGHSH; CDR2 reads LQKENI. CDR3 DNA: TGTGCCAGCTCACCACGGCAGTCAGGGGATTATCAGCCCCAGCATTTT. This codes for CASSPRQSGDYQPQHF.

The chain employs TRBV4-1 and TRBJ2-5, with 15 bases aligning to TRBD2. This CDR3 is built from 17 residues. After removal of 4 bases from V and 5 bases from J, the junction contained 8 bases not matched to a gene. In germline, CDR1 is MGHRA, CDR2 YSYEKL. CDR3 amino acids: CASSPGLAGGLGETQYF. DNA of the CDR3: TGCGCCAGCAGCCCCGGACTAGCGGGGGGGCTGGGTGAGACCCAGTACTTC.

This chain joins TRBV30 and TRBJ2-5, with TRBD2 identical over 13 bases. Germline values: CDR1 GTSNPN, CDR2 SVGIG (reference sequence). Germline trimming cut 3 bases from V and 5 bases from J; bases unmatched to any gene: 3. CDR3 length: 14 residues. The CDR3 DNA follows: TGTGCCTGGAGCCCGGGACTAGCGGGGGAGACCCAGTACTTC. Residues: CAWSPGLAGETQYF.

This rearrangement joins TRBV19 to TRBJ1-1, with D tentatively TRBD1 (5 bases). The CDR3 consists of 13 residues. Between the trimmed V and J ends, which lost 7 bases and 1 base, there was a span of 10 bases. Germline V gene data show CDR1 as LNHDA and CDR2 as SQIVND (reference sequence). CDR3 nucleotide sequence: TGTGCCAGTAAACGACAGCCGAACACTGAAGCTTTCTTT. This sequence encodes CASKRQPNTEAFF.

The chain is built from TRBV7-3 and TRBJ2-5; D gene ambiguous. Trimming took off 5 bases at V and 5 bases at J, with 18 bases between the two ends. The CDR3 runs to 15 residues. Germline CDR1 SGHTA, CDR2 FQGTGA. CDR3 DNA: TGTGCCAGCAGCCCCCTCTCCGGCGGTAGGGAGACCCAGTACTTC. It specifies CASSPLSGGRETQYF. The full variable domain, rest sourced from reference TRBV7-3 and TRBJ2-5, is GAGVSQTPSNKVTEKGKYVELRCDPISGHTALYWYRQSLGQGPEFLIYFQGTGAADDSGLPNDRFFAVRPEGSVSTLKIQRTERGDSAVYLCASSPLSGGRETQYFGPGTRLLVL.

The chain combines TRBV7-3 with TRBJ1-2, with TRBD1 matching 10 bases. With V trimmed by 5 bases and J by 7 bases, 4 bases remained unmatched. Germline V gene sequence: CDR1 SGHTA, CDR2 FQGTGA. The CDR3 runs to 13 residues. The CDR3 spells CASSPGTGAGYTF. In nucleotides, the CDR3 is TGTGCCAGCAGCCCCGGGACAGGGGCTGGCTACACCTTC.

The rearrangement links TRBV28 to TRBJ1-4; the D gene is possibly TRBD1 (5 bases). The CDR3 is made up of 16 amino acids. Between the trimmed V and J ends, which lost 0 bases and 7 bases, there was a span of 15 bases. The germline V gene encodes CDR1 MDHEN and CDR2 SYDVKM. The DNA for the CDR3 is TGTGCCAGCAGTTTATGGTCACAGTGGCAGGGTGAAAAACTGTTTTTT. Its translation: CASSLWSQWQGEKLFF.

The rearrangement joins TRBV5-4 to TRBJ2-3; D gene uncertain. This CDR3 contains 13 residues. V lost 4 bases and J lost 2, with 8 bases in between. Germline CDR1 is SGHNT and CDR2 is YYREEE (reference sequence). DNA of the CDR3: TGTGCCAGCAGCCTGGGTCTCACAGATACGCAGTATTTT. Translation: CASSLGLTDTQYF. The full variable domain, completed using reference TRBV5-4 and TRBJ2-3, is ETGVTQSPTHLIKTRGQQVTLRCSSQSGHNTVSWYQQALGQGPQFIFQYYREEENGRGNFPPRFSGLQFPNYSSELNVNALELDDSALYLCASSLGLTDTQYFGPGTRLTVL.

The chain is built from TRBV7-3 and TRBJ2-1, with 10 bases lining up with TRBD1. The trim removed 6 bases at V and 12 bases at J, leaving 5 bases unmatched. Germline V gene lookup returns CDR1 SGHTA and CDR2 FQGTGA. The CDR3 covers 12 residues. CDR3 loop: CASRSTGGPQFF. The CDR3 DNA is TGTGCCAGCAGGTCGACAGGGGGCCCGCAGTTCTTC.

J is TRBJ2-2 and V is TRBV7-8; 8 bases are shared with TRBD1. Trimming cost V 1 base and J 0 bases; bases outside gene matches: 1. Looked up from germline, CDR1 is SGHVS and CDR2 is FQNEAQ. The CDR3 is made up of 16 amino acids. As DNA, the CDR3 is TGTGCCAGCAGCTTAGGGACAGGGTCGAACACCGGGGAGCTGTTTTTT. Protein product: CASSLGTGSNTGELFF.

CDR3 coding DNA: TGTGCCAGCAGTTACTCGACAGGGAACAATTCACCCCTCCACTTT. Protein sequence: CASSYSTGNNSPLHF. This chain links TRBV6-5 with TRBJ1-6; 7 positions match TRBD1. V shed 0 bases, J shed 7 bases, and the junction held 3 bases outside the gene matches. In germline, CDR1 is MNHEY, CDR2 SVGAGI. This CDR3 region has 15 residues.

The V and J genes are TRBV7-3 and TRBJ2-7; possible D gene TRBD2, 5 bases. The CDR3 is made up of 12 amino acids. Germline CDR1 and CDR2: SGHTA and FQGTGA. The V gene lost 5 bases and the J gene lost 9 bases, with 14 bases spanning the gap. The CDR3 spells CASSTYGERQYF. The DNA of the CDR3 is TGTGCCAGCAGCACCTACGGGGAACGGCAGTACTTC.

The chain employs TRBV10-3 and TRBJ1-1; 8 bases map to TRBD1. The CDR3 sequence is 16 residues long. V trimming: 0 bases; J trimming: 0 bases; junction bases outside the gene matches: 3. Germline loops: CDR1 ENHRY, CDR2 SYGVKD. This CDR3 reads CAISESPTGVNTEAFF. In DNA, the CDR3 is TGTGCCATCAGTGAGTCACCGACAGGGGTGAACACTGAAGCTTTCTTT.

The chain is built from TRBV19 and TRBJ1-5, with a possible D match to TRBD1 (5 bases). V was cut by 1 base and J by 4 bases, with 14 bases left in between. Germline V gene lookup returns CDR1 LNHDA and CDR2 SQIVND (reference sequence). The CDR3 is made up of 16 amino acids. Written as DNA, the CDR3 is TGTGCCAGTAGTATAGCCGTCACAGGTTCGAATCAGCCCCAGCATTTT. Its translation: CASSIAVTGSNQPQHF.

CDR3 sequence: CASSLDWTQGSNQPQHF. The CDR3, as DNA: TGTGCCAGCAGCTTGGATTGGACCCAGGGGAGCAATCAGCCCCAGCATTTT. The chain links TRBV5-8 to TRBJ1-5; possibly TRBD1 for D (6 bases). Germline V gives CDR1 SGHTS, CDR2 YDEGEE. Trimming pared 0 bases from V and 1 base from J, leaving 14 bases between. This CDR3 region has 17 residues.

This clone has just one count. CDR3 in amino acids: CASSSPGGGSPLHF. CDR3 bases: TGTGCCAGCAGCTCCCCAGGGGGAGGCTCACCCCTCCACTTT. The chain links TRBV7-3 to TRBJ1-6, with 7 bases matching TRBD1. Germline CDR1 SGHTA, CDR2 FQGTGA. Germline trimming cut 4 bases from V and 10 bases from J; bases unmatched to any gene: 7. The CDR3 covers 14 residues.

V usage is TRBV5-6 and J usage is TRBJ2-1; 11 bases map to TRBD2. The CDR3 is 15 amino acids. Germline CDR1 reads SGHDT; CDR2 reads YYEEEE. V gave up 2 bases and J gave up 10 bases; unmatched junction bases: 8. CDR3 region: CASSLLAGEPWEQFF. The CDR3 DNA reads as TGTGCCAGCAGCTTACTAGCGGGAGAACCATGGGAGCAGTTCTTC.